This T cell receptor beta chain was observed in a study of cytomegalovirus exposure and HLA in healthy donors (TCRdb year 2017). With regard to the full study: An earlier analysis of approximately 640 of the donors reported about 290 Gb of sequence data and about 100 million unique TCR beta sequences from some 180 million T cells. An early release covering over 500 HLA-typed donors comprised approximately 300 gigabases of sequencing data and tens of millions of unique TCR sequences. Of the roughly 390 genotyped donors, 81% fell in the genetic ancestry cluster associated with self-reported Caucasian donors. The study aimed to test whether signatures of past pathogen exposure could be identified by cataloging public T cell receptors. Using immunosequencing, the study profiled T cell repertoires from 666 subjects and related those repertoires to cytomegalovirus serostatus. In addition to the first cohort of 650 to 750 subjects, a separate validation cohort of around 110 different subjects was used. The study combined high-throughput TCR immunosequencing, statistical association of individual TCRs with disease status, and machine learning to predict cytomegalovirus infection status. A later analysis re-analyzed previously published TCR beta repertoires from approximately 670 donors and added high-resolution HLA genotyping to study TCR occurrence patterns. Rather than drawing on any new phenotypic data, the later analysis identified candidate immune exposures from TCR beta sequences and the way those sequences occurred across donors. An earlier analysis of around 580 of the donors used high-throughput TCR beta sequencing to judge whether each TCR beta V gene segment behaved as functional or pseudogenic. Donor age, sex, ethnicity and CMV serostatus were compiled alongside the repertoire data. A later genetic analysis used genome-wide SNP genotypes for about 65% of the roughly 700 donors, treating that subset as a discovery cohort. Every repertoire in the discovery cohort had been generated on one and the same sequencing platform. Both class I and class II loci were covered by HLA typing, at four-digit resolution. Typing coverage varied by locus: about 620-630 donors for A, B, C, DRB1 and DQB1; approximately 500 for DQA1; some 610 for DPA1; under 490 for DPB1. A few DR-DQ haplotypes were treated as single units for association and clustering because of strong linkage in the cohort. Among several hundred genotyped donors of the cohort, an average of about 220,000 unique TCR beta nucleotide sequences was sequenced per donor, of which 15% to 20% were non-productive.

Overall results and qualifications from the work: An earlier analysis of approximately 530 of the donors showed that most TCR beta V segments appeared in productive rearrangements either about 87% or about 30% of the time, which broadly matched IMGT annotations. The study gave a list of roughly 150 TCR beta chains associated with cytomegalovirus. The cohort was sequenced for TCR beta chains only, and without alpha or paired-chain data the features that could be detected were limited. A few of the identified cytomegalovirus-associated TCR beta chains were confirmed in vitro to be specific for cytomegalovirus antigens. According to a later genetic analysis, donors in an Asian-associated ancestry cluster had fewer N-insertions in productive TCRs than the approximately 700-donor mean. A cluster of highly shared sequence variants was judged likely to be a technical artifact of the sequencing pipeline. At a false discovery rate of 0.05, a later analysis linked roughly 17,000 TCR beta sequences to specific HLA alleles. In a later genetic analysis, a missense DCLRE1C variant was associated with V-gene and J-gene trimming of TCR beta chains, and the association was replicated in an independent cohort. When HLA alleles, especially DR and DQ, strongly co-occurred, TCR associations were difficult to assign to individual alleles. The earlier analysis of nearly 600 of the donors excluded approximately 15 rarely observed V segments, including chromosome 9 orphons, because counts were too low. Several of the top co-occurrence clusters appeared to be linked to parvovirus B19, influenza, CMV and Epstein-Barr virus, according to a later analysis. According to the authors, the approach could potentially be generalized to other disease states and immunological phenotypes. A later analysis found that TCR association rates varied across HLA loci, with DRB1 alleles showing the most associated TCRs and HLA-C alleles the fewest. Linkage disequilibrium might explain the correlated functional status among segregating V segments, but an unknown experimental factor could not be ruled out. A further reported finding was that TCR beta sequences accurately predicted the HLA-A and HLA-B alleles for most subjects in the first cohort. Immune exposure information for the cohort was limited to CMV serostatus. Across donors, most TCR sequences were observed very rarely, whereas some public TCRs were present in many individuals. A later analysis found that HLA-associated TCR beta chains were more clonally expanded and had lower generation probabilities than equally common non-associated chains. In both the original and validation cohorts, the classifier was reported to diagnose cytomegalovirus status with high specificity and sensitivity. According to a later analysis, most CMV-associated TCR beta chains appeared to be HLA-restricted, and the HLA associations seemed to be driven largely by CMV exposure. HLA typing was unavailable for some donors at each locus, so association tests used only the typed subset. Roughly uniform sequencing depth across donors was assumed in presence/absence analyses, although this assumption may not hold. Some IMGT-functional V segments, including TRBV6-2 and TRBV6-3, could not be distinguished by the 87-base-pair reads and were therefore excluded.

About this clone: The target of this receptor is not known. Base qualities are not provided; no much larger clone lies one nucleotide away.

Cut back by 5 bases and 2 bases, the V and J ends lie 13 bases apart. The germline V gene (reference sequence) gives CDR1 as SGHNT and CDR2 as YYREEE. Counted from cysteine to phenylalanine, this CDR3 has 14 amino acids. Here the CDR3 DNA is all that survives: 42 bases in frame from base 1. The library was generated by the immunoSEQ multiplex PCR assay. For the multiplex PCR, a mixture combining 60 forward primers for TCR Vbeta segments and 13 reverse primers for TCR Jbeta segments was used. The CDR3 region of rearranged TCR beta genes was amplified from genomic DNA with a multiplex PCR assay. The amplified TCR beta libraries were sequenced on the Illumina HiSeq System as 87-base-pair reads. For the original study's pipeline: In a later analysis, around 80 million unique TCR beta chains were counted across the 666 repertoires, and roughly 9.9 million of these chains were shared by at least two donors. To remove PCR and sequencing errors, raw reads were error-corrected and collapsed into unique sequences using a nearest-neighbor algorithm that merged closely related sequences. Alignment of CDR3 sequences to IMGT reference sequences was used to assign V, D and J gene segments. For a sequence to be retained, a match of at least six nucleotides was required to both a V gene segment and a J gene segment. Rearrangements were classified as productive when the CDR3 lacked stop codons and remained in frame with V and J, and all other rearrangements were classified as non-productive. CDR3 was defined by IMGT convention, running from the second conserved V-encoded cysteine to the conserved J-encoded phenylalanine. The earlier analysis of roughly 590 of the donors excluded sequences that lacked an unambiguous match to a single V gene segment. An earlier analysis of fewer than 650 of the donors classified V segments as functional when productive rearrangements were above 56.7% and as segregating when the standard deviation between donors was above 5%. A statistical classification framework was built for diagnosing cytomegalovirus status from the catalog of TCR beta chain sequences. V and J gene assignment, in a later analysis, came from comparing TCR nucleotide sequences with IMGT/GENE-DB human TR gene sequences. The TCRdist pipeline was used in a later analysis to assign CDR3 sequences and most-parsimonious VDJ recombination scenarios. In a later analysis, each TCR beta chain was defined by its CDR3 amino acid sequence together with its V-gene family, and reads lacking a unique V-gene family were excluded. In a later analysis, 500 to 700 highly shared, low-generation-probability nucleotide sequences were removed to address suspected cross-contamination and a sequencing artifact. In a later analysis, a clonal expansion index for each public chain was calculated from normalized within-repertoire ranks of inferred template counts. In a later analysis, generation probabilities were computed using a VDJ recombination model fitted to out-of-frame rearrangements, and the results were checked against IGoR. In a later analysis, TCR-TCR, TCR-HLA and TCR-CMV co-occurrence was scored with hypergeometric tests, and a repertoire-size bias correction was applied to TCR pairs. In a later analysis, false discovery rates were estimated by permuting HLA or CMV assignments 20 times. In a later analysis, co-occurring TCRs were grouped using DBSCAN, with TCRdist sequence similarity added in when clustering inside HLA-allele-positive subsets. Repertoires with fewer than 30,000 or more than 120,000 public chains were left out of co-occurrence clustering, as were about 5 repertoires with anomalous nucleotide sharing. TCRdb limited this immuneACCESS table to in-frame rearrangements with V and J called. A share of clones is missing; checked studies link under half to unresolved V genes, and the rest is unexplained. The V and J calls and clone size come from that table; D and trimming were worked out from the DNA. Recorded for this sample are some 100,000 clones; roughly 77% of them occurred a single time. 3.5% to 4% of the sample rests with the top ten.

The cohort consisted of approximately 670 healthy bone marrow donors. Cohort members were all nominally healthy when sampled, although unrecorded immune exposures were likely present. The donor was CMV seropositive and was included in the group of some 290 seropositive cohort members. A peripheral blood sample was collected from each donor, and TCR beta sequencing was performed on peripheral blood mononuclear cells. The Qiagen DNeasy Blood Extraction Kit was used to extract genomic DNA from the blood cell samples. The chain links TRBV5-4 with TRBJ1-2; possibly the D gene is TRBD1, per 5 matching bases. The sample consisted of PBMCs. This clonotype originated in a woman aged 45-59 years in good health and CMV-seropositive. The encoded CDR3 is CASRLEKGNYGYTF. Here is the DNA: TGTGCCAGCAGATTAGAAAAGGGGAACTATGGCTACACCTTC.